This TCR beta chain was documented in a study of CD8+ T cells in alopecia areata. Study in general: Tofacitinib was given for 6 to 18 months, then stopped for 6 months. General study points: Significant decreases in scalp clonality and expanded CD8+ clones followed tofacitinib treatment.

The treatment denotes: oral pan-JAK inhibitor, 5-10 mg twice daily. The table lists this clone with a count of one. No antigen is known for it. The sequencing template was cDNA reverse transcribed from extracted RNA. Sequencing was performed with immunoSEQ multiplex PCR; in TCRdb, only in-frame clones are kept and a portion is missing. The sample has around 97,000 clones, just over 85% seen once. V was trimmed by 6 bases and J by 6 bases, leaving 21 bases between them. Germline lookup yields CDR1 MGHRA and CDR2 YSYEKL. The CDR3 is made up of 16 amino acids. The chain is built from TRBV4-1 and TRBJ2-1; possible D gene TRBD2, 5 bases. This TCR was recovered from a human donor with alopecia areata. The specimen comprised CD8+ T cells sorted from blood, sampled at week 34, from a patient treated with tofacitinib. CDR3 bases: TGCGCCAGCAGTACCCGCCTAGGGTCTGGGAGCAATGAGCAGTTCTTC. Translating gives CASSTRLGSGSNEQFF.